This TCR beta chain emerged from a study of blood T cell repertoires in COVID-19 (TCRdb year 2020). Study-wide context: The collaborator samples originated in the United States, Italy and Spain and spanned the acute and convalescent phases of COVID-19. The prospective study material was composed of cDNA or gDNA derived from T cells, B-cell-depleted T cells, or PBMCs. Subjects who had been exposed to COVID-19, were actively infected with it, or had recovered from it provided the deeply sampled blood TCRbeta repertoires that made up the dataset. A freely available public database, intended as a resource for researchers studying the immune response to SARS-CoV-2, is where the repertoires were released. The samples were drawn from the first 160 participants of the ongoing ImmuneRACE study and from some 1,300 subjects provided by 6 global collaborators. Nearly every sample came with metadata listing a de-identified subject ID, COVID-19 status, age in years and sex. HLA class I and class II types, where available, came from metadata supplied by the sample provider rather than from assay-based typing.

In Seattle, one collaborating source enrolled patients while the infection was active and tracked those patients longitudinally over the course of disease. Whole blood was collected in K2EDTA tubes by collaborating institutions according to the institutions' own protocols. For TCRbeta analysis, collaborator samples were shipped as frozen whole blood, as isolated PBMCs, or as DNA extracted from either sample type. TCRbeta CDR3 regions were amplified from genomic DNA by means of the immunoSEQ Assay, a bias-controlled multiplex PCR. In the original analysis: The number of nucleated cells in each sample was estimated from the amplification of reference gene primers within the assay. To quantify the absolute abundance of each unique TCRbeta CDR3 rearrangement, sequence reads were collapsed and filtered. For each sample, productive Simpson clonality was calculated as the square root of Simpson's diversity index over productive rearrangements. TCRdb mirrors the immuneACCESS table, restricted to in-frame sequences. Some clones are absent from its copies; in checked studies, under half trace to an unresolved V gene, and the reason for the others is unknown. That table supplies the V and J calls and clone size; D and trimming were determined from the DNA. In all, the sample holds 100,000 to 150,000 clones, and 75% to 90% of those were seen once. Together, the top ten hold approximately 3.5% of the sample.

The CDR3 has 15 amino acids, counting the end cysteine and phenylalanine. Of the read, only the CDR3 DNA is kept; its 45 bases are in frame from base 1. V loses 8 bases at its end and J loses 5 bases; junction bases beyond the gene matches: 7. CDR1 SNHLY and CDR2 FYNNEI are derived from the germline V gene. In this sample, this clone turned up a few times. The target of this receptor is not known. Base qualities were left out, and no much larger clone turns up one base away. Results the study describes overall, beyond this receptor: How much clinical and demographic metadata was included differed by source and by participant, and the metadata was provided uncurated.

The chain uses TRBV2 and TRBJ1-6; 9 bases in the junction line up with TRBD1. Sequenced: peripheral blood. The source is a woman at least 80 years old with COVID-19, enrolled during active disease. The CDR3 sequence is CASRGQGGNNSPLHF. The DNA sequence is as follows: TGTGCCAGCCGGGGACAGGGAGGGAATAATTCACCCCTCCACTTT.